Listed here are 2 T cell receptor beta chains from one sample, sequenced in a study of blood T cell repertoires in COVID-19. TCRdb's copy holds only in-frame clones and misses some; the assay was immunoSEQ multiplex PCR. Of about 74,000 clones listed, about 91% are singletons. The sequenced sample consisted of peripheral blood. The receptors come from a woman older than 75 with acute or convalescent COVID-19.

CDR3 nucleotide sequence: TGTGCCAGCAGCACTTTATCGGGGGGTAACACTGAAGCTTTCTTT. Protein product: CASSTLSGGNTEAFF. The chain uses TRBV9 and TRBJ1-1; a possible D gene is TRBD1 (5 bases). There are 15 residues in the CDR3. The germline CDR1 and CDR2 sequences are SGDLS and YYNGEE. The V and J ends lost 4 bases and 2 bases respectively, with 15 bases between them.

The J gene is TRBJ2-2, the V gene TRBV18; no firm D call. The CDR3 is 13 residues long. In germline, CDR1 is KGHSH, CDR2 LQKENI. V dropped 3 bases and J dropped 3 bases, with 5 bases sitting between them. CDR3 residues: CASSPSDTGELFF. CDR3 sequence (DNA): TGTGCCAGCTCACCCTCGGACACCGGGGAGCTGTTTTTT.